This T cell receptor (beta chain) came from a study of T cell repertoires in cytomegalovirus infection. TCRdb used MiXCR to reprocess the reads, holding one entry per CDR3 protein. Among 360,000 or so distinct CDR3 sequences listed, about a third were seen once. This CDR3 is built from 18 residues. The V segment lost 2 bases and the J segment 4 bases; nucleotides outside the gene matches: 11. In germline, CDR1 is MNHEY, CDR2 SVGEGT. As regards this clonotype: The antigen is not known.

The sequenced sample was cultured PBMCs, obtained from culture after CMV antigen stimulation. The origin of this receptor is a human donor in good health (CMV status not recorded). Some clones in this sample may be carry-over from other donors' samples. The chain links TRBV6-2 or TRBV6-3 to TRBJ2-1, with 10 bases matching TRBD2. CDR3 sequence: CASSYRASGRSRYNEQFF. The CDR3 DNA is TGTGCCAGCAGTTACCGGGCTAGCGGGAGATCACGTTACAATGAGCAGTTCTTC.